One and the same sample provided the 29 T cell receptor beta chains below, sequenced in a study of cytomegalovirus exposure and HLA in healthy donors. Repertoires were generated with immunoSEQ multiplex PCR, while TCRdb's copy carries only in-frame clones and drops some. The table shows approximately 280,000 clones, with just over 85% occurring only once. The material sequenced was PBMCs. The receptors were sampled from a woman aged 18 to 35 in good health and CMV-seronegative.

The V call is TRBV11-2, the J call TRBJ2-7; no firm D call. The V and J ends lost 3 bases and 6 bases respectively, with 6 bases between them. The CDR3 loop spans 11 amino acids. Germline CDR1 is SGHAT and CDR2 is FQNNGV. Here the CDR3 reads CASSFESEQYF. CDR3 coding DNA: TGTGCCAGCAGCTTTGAGAGCGAGCAGTACTTC.

The chain combines TRBV7-2 with TRBJ2-1; no reliable D call. Germline lookup yields CDR1 SGHTA and CDR2 FQGNSA. V lost 0 bases to trimming and J lost 3 bases, with 9 bases between them. The CDR3 is made up of 15 amino acids. The CDR3 spells CASSLAQALYNEQFF. The CDR3, as DNA: TGTGCCAGCAGCTTAGCTCAGGCCCTCTACAATGAGCAGTTCTTC.

The rearrangement links TRBV6-6 to TRBJ1-1; 7 bases are shared with TRBD1. Germline-derived CDR1 and CDR2 are MNHNY and SVGAGI (reference sequence). The CDR3 covers 15 residues. Unmatched junction bases numbered 10, after V lost 8 bases and J lost 1 base. The CDR3 nucleotides read TGTGCCAGCTGGTACAGGGGCGCGTCGAACACTGAAGCTTTCTTT. As protein: CASWYRGASNTEAFF.

The CDR3 DNA sequence: TGTGCCTGGGGGACAGGATTCAATGGCTACACCTTC. It is translated as CAWGTGFNGYTF. The chain uses TRBV30 and TRBJ1-2, with 8 bases that match TRBD1. Germline-derived CDR1 and CDR2 are GTSNPN and SVGIG (reference sequence). J was trimmed by 6 bases and V by 5 bases; bases with no gene match: 5. This CDR3 is 12 amino acids long.

The chain links TRBV19 to TRBJ2-3; 9 bases are shared with TRBD1. Losses at the gene ends were 3 bases for V and 2 bases for J; bases not matched to a gene: 6. Germline CDR1 LNHDA, CDR2 SQIVND (reference sequence). The CDR3 runs to 16 residues. CDR3 nucleotide sequence: TGTGCCAGTAGTATTCCTCGGGACAGGGACACAGATACGCAGTATTTT. Amino acid sequence: CASSIPRDRDTDTQYF.

This clone appeared a few times. This chain uses TRBV5-6 with TRBJ1-1; D gene uncertain. This CDR3 is 13 amino acids long. CDR1 and CDR2 from the germline V gene are SGHDT and YYEEEE. V was pared by 1 base and J by 5 bases, with 9 bases between. In nucleotides, the CDR3 is TGTGCCAGCAGCTTGATGGCGGGGACTGAAGCTTTCTTT. Protein product: CASSLMAGTEAFF. The full variable domain, in which reference TRBV5-6 and TRBJ1-1 provide the parts outside the CDR3, is DAGVTQSPTHLIKTRGQQVTLRCSPKSGHDTVSWYQQALGQGPQFIFQYYEEEERQRGNFPDRFSGHQFPNYSSELNVNALLLGDSALYLCASSLMAGTEAFFGQGTRLTVV.

V is TRBV11-2 and J is TRBJ1-1; TRBD1 is a possible D gene (6 bases). Per the germline V gene, CDR1 is SGHAT and CDR2 is FQNNGV. This CDR3 comprises 14 residues. V was trimmed by 7 bases and J by 1 base, leaving 13 bases between them. The CDR3, as DNA: TGTGCCAGCAACCCGAGGGGGAGGAACACTGAAGCTTTCTTT. Residues: CASNPRGRNTEAFF.

V and J are TRBV28 and TRBJ2-7, with D perhaps TRBD2 (6 bases). Trimming stripped 4 bases from V and 2 bases from J, with 15 bases between. The CDR3 sequence is 15 residues long. Per the germline V gene, CDR1 is MDHEN and CDR2 is SYDVKM. The CDR3 bases are TGTGCCAGCAGTTCGCCGGGGGTAGCGACCTACGAGCAGTACTTC. Its protein product is CASSSPGVATYEQYF.

This rearrangement joins TRBV11-3 to TRBJ2-1; TRBD2 matches 11 bases. CDR1 and CDR2 from the germline V gene are SGHNT and YENEEA. This CDR3 has 15 residues. The J segment lost 5 bases and the V segment lost 5 bases, leaving 5 bases of the junction unmatched. CDR3 bases: TGTGCCAGCAGCCGAAGGACTAGCGGGCACAATGAGCAGTTCTTC. This gives the protein CASSRRTSGHNEQFF. Drawing the rest from reference TRBV11-3 and TRBJ2-1, the complete variable domain is EAGVVQSPRYKIIEKKQPVAFWCNPISGHNTLYWYLQNLGQGPELLIRYENEEAVDDSQLPKDRFSAERLKGVDSTLKIQPAELGDSAVYLCASSRRTSGHNEQFFGPGTRLTVL.

This clone appeared once. The V call is TRBV5-1, the J call TRBJ2-3; 8 bases agree with TRBD1. The germline CDR1 and CDR2 sequences are SGHRS and YFSETQ. This CDR3 has 16 residues. V dropped 1 base and J dropped 5; count of bases not matched to a gene: 9. Here the CDR3 reads CASSLNGQGAIDTQYF. CDR3 bases: TGCGCCAGCAGCTTGAACGGCCAGGGGGCTATAGATACGCAGTATTTT.

The chain employs TRBV5-1 and TRBJ1-2; the D gene is possibly TRBD1 (6 bases). The V and J ends lost 0 bases and 4 bases respectively, with 13 bases between them. CDR3 length: 15 residues. Germline V lookup: CDR1 SGHRS, CDR2 YFSETQ. The CDR3 coding sequence is TGCGCCAGCAGCTTGGAGGCAGGGGCACTCTATGGCTACACCTTC. Encoded protein: CASSLEAGALYGYTF.

The chain combines TRBV29-1 with TRBJ2-1, with a tentative D call TRBD1 (5 bases). CDR1 is SQVTM, CDR2 ANQGSEA, per germline. The CDR3 sequence is 16 residues long. V was shortened by 0 bases and J by 0 bases, with 12 bases between the two germline ends. The DNA for the CDR3 is TGCAGCGTTGAAGAGCGGCAGGGTGGCTCCTACAATGAGCAGTTCTTC. Its protein product is CSVEERQGGSYNEQFF.

The rearrangement joins TRBV4-2 to TRBJ2-3; 9 bases align to TRBD2. Losses at the gene ends were 0 bases for V and 4 bases for J; bases not matched to a gene: 8. This CDR3 is built from 17 residues. Germline-derived CDR1 and CDR2 are LGHNA and YNFKEQ. DNA for the CDR3: TGTGCCAGCAGCCAAGAATTGCGGGAGGGTGCGGCAGATACGCAGTATTTT. Amino acids: CASSQELREGAADTQYF.

The genes are TRBV6-5 and TRBJ2-5, with 10 bases fitting TRBD1. J lost 5 bases, V lost 5 bases, and 5 bases had no gene match. This CDR3 is built from 14 residues. Germline values: CDR1 MNHEY, CDR2 SVGAGI. The CDR3 region has the DNA TGTGCCAGCAGTGGGGGGACAGGGGCCGAGACCCAGTACTTC. It translates to CASSGGTGAETQYF.

The chain couples TRBV30 to TRBJ1-6; 8 nucleotides line up with TRBD1. The CDR3 covers 18 residues. The V and J ends lost 4 bases and 10 bases, in that order; junction bases with no gene match: 21. Germline CDR1 GTSNPN, CDR2 SVGIG (reference sequence). CDR3 in amino acids: CAWMNNVAGGLQRSPLHF. CDR3 nucleotides: TGTGCCTGGATGAATAATGTGGCAGGGGGCCTACAGAGGTCACCCCTCCACTTT.

This clone occurred a few times. V gene TRBV27 combines with J gene TRBJ1-1; no clear D gene. CDR1 and CDR2 from the germline V gene are MNHEY and SMNVEV (reference sequence). The CDR3 is 14 amino acids. Trimming stripped 3 bases from V and 2 bases from J, with 10 bases between. The CDR3 here is CASSFARKNTEAFF. The DNA for the CDR3 is TGTGCCAGCAGTTTCGCCAGAAAAAACACTGAAGCTTTCTTT.

The J gene is TRBJ1-1, the V gene TRBV4-1, with D possibly being TRBD1 (5 bases). The CDR3 spans 16 residues. CDR1 MGHRA and CDR2 YSYEKL come from the germline V gene. Trimming left V 0 bases short and J 5 bases short, with 16 bases between. The CDR3 DNA follows: TGCGCCAGCAGCCAAGAGTTTTCGGGGAGGGGTACTGAAGCTTTCTTT. It encodes CASSQEFSGRGTEAFF.

The rearrangement uses TRBV21-1 and TRBJ2-5; TRBD2 is the table's D call and was not checked against the DNA. TRBV21-1 is annotated as a pseudogene. The CDR3 length is 14 residues. The CDR3 coding sequence is TGTGCCAGCAGTAAGGGACTAGCGGAAGAGACCCAGTACTTC. It translates to CASSKGLAEETQYF.

The chain combines TRBV13 with TRBJ2-3; possibly TRBD2 for D (5 bases). V gave up 3 bases and J gave up 1 base, with 8 bases separating them. The length of the CDR3 is 14 residues. Germline CDR1 is PRHDT and CDR2 is FYEKMQ (reference sequence). Written as DNA, the CDR3 is TGTGCCAGCAGCTTCGAAGCGGGCACAGATACGCAGTATTTT. Protein: CASSFEAGTDTQYF.

The chain is built from TRBV18 and TRBJ1-1; TRBD1 agrees at 8 bases. This CDR3 spans 15 amino acids. Germline values: CDR1 KGHSH, CDR2 LQKENI. Germline trimming cut 3 bases from V and 1 base from J; bases unmatched to any gene: 4. CDR3 DNA sequence: TGTGCCAGCTCACCGGGACAGGTAACGAACACTGAAGCTTTCTTT. Translation gives CASSPGQVTNTEAFF.

This clone has only one observation. The J gene is TRBJ1-3, the V gene TRBV30; D gene unclear. Looked up from germline, CDR1 is GTSNPN and CDR2 is SVGIG (reference sequence). Deletions cut 0 bases from V and 0 bases from J, with 6 bases between. CDR3 length: 14 amino acids. In nucleotides, the CDR3 is TGTGCCTGGAGTGTACTTCCCTCTGGAAACACCATATATTTT. It encodes CAWSVLPSGNTIYF.

This clone was observed once. V is TRBV9 and J is TRBJ2-1; TRBD2 matches at 7 bases. The ends lost 6 bases at V and 8 bases at J; junction bases unmatched: 8. Germline V gene sequence: CDR1 SGDLS, CDR2 YYNGEE. The CDR3 extends over 13 amino acids. The CDR3 here is CASKGRTRDEQFF. The CDR3 DNA reads as TGTGCCAGCAAGGGACGGACTAGGGATGAGCAGTTCTTC.

The chain couples TRBV18 to TRBJ2-1; 7 nucleotides line up with TRBD2. The ends lost 2 bases at V and 0 bases at J; junction bases unmatched: 1. Per the germline V gene, CDR1 is KGHSH and CDR2 is LQKENI. The CDR3 totals 15 residues. Written as DNA, the CDR3 is TGTGCCAGCTCACCAGGCGGGAGCTCCTACAATGAGCAGTTCTTC. Translation gives CASSPGGSSYNEQFF.

In regard to this clone: Other DNA sequences of this sample code for an identical CDR3. The V gene is TRBV5-1, the J gene TRBJ1-2, with D possibly being TRBD1 (6 bases). The CDR3 extends over 13 amino acids. Trimming removed 2 bases from V and 3 bases from J, with 8 bases in between. Germline CDR1 and CDR2: SGHRS and YFSETQ. The DNA for the CDR3 is TGCGCCAGCAGCTTACAGGGAGACTATGGCTACACCTTC. Translated: CASSLQGDYGYTF.

The genes are TRBV2 and TRBJ2-5; TRBD1 agrees at 7 bases. The CDR3 totals 16 residues. Germline V lookup: CDR1 SNHLY, CDR2 FYNNEI. The V segment lost 8 bases and the J segment 0 bases; nucleotides outside the gene matches: 12. The CDR3 loop reads CASRFRDRSYQETQYF. CDR3 DNA sequence: TGTGCCAGCCGATTCCGGGACAGATCGTACCAAGAGACCCAGTACTTC.

The V and J genes are TRBV4-3 and TRBJ2-2, with D possibly matching TRBD1 (6 bases). Per germline, CDR1 LGHNA and CDR2 YSLEER. The CDR3 loop spans 22 amino acids. Trimming left V 0 bases short and J 3 bases short, with 29 bases between. This CDR3 reads CASSQDLDRGRGNPWDTGELFF. The CDR3 nucleotides read TGCGCCAGCAGCCAAGATCTTGATAGGGGCAGGGGAAATCCTTGGGACACCGGGGAGCTGTTTTTT.

The J gene is TRBJ2-1, the V gene TRBV28, with D unclear. The CDR3 totals 16 residues. The germline gives CDR1 MDHEN, CDR2 SYDVKM. Trimming stripped 2 bases from V and 3 bases from J, with 14 bases between. The DNA for the CDR3 is TGTGCCAGCAGTTTAGGCGGTCTAGTCCGCTACAATGAGCAGTTCTTC. Encoded protein: CASSLGGLVRYNEQFF.

The gene calls are TRBV5-1 and TRBJ2-2; D gene ambiguous. The germline V gene encodes CDR1 SGHRS and CDR2 YFSETQ. The CDR3 totals 16 residues. Deletions cut 4 bases from V and 6 bases from J, with 19 bases between. In nucleotides, the CDR3 is TGCGCCAGCAGCCTCCCCAGTCCCCCCCCTCCCGGGGAGCTGTTTTTT. It specifies CASSLPSPPPPGELFF.

This clone was seen only once. The chain is built from TRBV5-8 and TRBJ2-1; tentative D call: TRBD1 (5 bases). The germline V gene encodes CDR1 SGHTS and CDR2 YDEGEE. The V gene lost 2 bases and the J gene lost 7 bases, with 13 bases spanning the gap. This CDR3 is built from 14 residues. CDR3 sequence reads: CASSFSGPRNEQFF. The CDR3 coding sequence is TGTGCCAGCAGCTTTTCAGGGCCTAGGAATGAGCAGTTCTTC. The full variable domain, rest sourced from reference TRBV5-8 and TRBJ2-1, is EAGVTQSPTHLIKTRGQQATLRCSPISGHTSVYWYQQALGLGLQFLLWYDEGEERNRGNFPPRFSGRQFPNYSSELNVNALELEDSALYLCASSFSGPRNEQFFGPGTRLTVL.